Listed here are 11 T cell receptor beta chains from one sample, sequenced in a study of T-cell memory formation after mild COVID-19. TCRdb reprocessed the 5' RACE reads via MiXCR and lists one record per CDR3 protein. The sample has 140,000 to 150,000 distinct CDR3 sequences; over 6% are singletons. Sequencing was done on a sample of PBMCs or a T cell subset sorted from them (not recorded which). These receptors came from an adult woman who had mild COVID-19 (a few samples of this study predate the infection). Cell type and time point are not known.

This clonotype came up many times. The rearrangement uses TRBV5-1 and TRBJ2-3; 12 bases align to TRBD1. J was trimmed by 3 bases and V by 4 bases; bases with no gene match: 9. CDR3 length: 17 amino acids. Per the germline V gene, CDR1 is SGHRS and CDR2 is YFSETQ. The CDR3 bases are TGCGCCAGCAGCCTCGCCGGGACAGGGGGCAGGACAGATACGCAGTATTTT. Its protein product is CASSLAGTGGRTDTQYF.

In this sample, this clonotype turned up many times. The rearrangement links TRBV5-1 to TRBJ1-1; 9 bases match TRBD1. V lost 3 bases, J lost 4 bases, and 7 bases stayed unmatched. This CDR3 contains 15 residues. From germline, CDR1 is SGHRS and CDR2 YFSETQ. The DNA for the CDR3 is TGCGCCAGCAGCTACGGGACAGGGATAATCACTGAAGCTTTCTTT. The encoded protein is CASSYGTGIITEAFF.

This clonotype has ten or more counts. The chain joins TRBV29-1 to TRBJ2-7; tentative D call: TRBD1 (6 bases). Looked up from germline, CDR1 is SQVTM and CDR2 is ANQGSEA. The ends were cut back, 4 bases at V and 5 bases at J, with 18 bases in the middle. The CDR3 has 14 residues. DNA for the CDR3: TGCAGCGTTGGTCGCAGGGGCGAGGGGGACGAGCAGTACTTC. Its translation is CSVGRRGEGDEQYF.

This clonotype showed up many times. V and J are TRBV7-3 and TRBJ2-1; 10 nucleotides match TRBD2. Trimming at V came to 5 bases and at J to 5 bases, leaving 6 bases not matched to a gene. The CDR3 is 15 residues long. Germline lookup yields CDR1 SGHTA and CDR2 FQGTGA. The CDR3 DNA is TGTGCCAGCAGCAGTACTAGCGGGGTAGACAATGAGCAGTTCTTC. As protein: CASSSTSGVDNEQFF.

This chain uses TRBV3-1 with TRBJ2-3; 12 bases are a match to TRBD2. CDR1 LGHDT and CDR2 YNNKEL come from the germline V gene (reference sequence). With 3 bases clipped from V and 6 bases from J, the junction kept 4 bases outside the gene matches. The length of the CDR3 is 15 residues. CDR3 coding DNA: TGTGCCAGCAGCCAGCCTAGCGGGGGGGAGGATACGCAGTATTTT. Translation: CASSQPSGGEDTQYF.

Only a few counts were recorded for this clonotype. The V call is TRBV19, the J call TRBJ1-1; D possibly corresponds to TRBD1 (5 bases). This CDR3 has 14 residues. Germline loops: CDR1 LNHDA, CDR2 SQIVND (reference sequence). The ends were cut back, 6 bases at V and 3 bases at J, with 14 bases in the middle. Here the CDR3 reads CASRMWGEDTEAFF. CDR3 nucleotides: TGTGCCAGTAGGATGTGGGGGGAAGACACTGAAGCTTTCTTT.

This clonotype has only a few counts. At one of its ends the junction is not consistent with the germline gene, which may arise from a read error. This chain joins TRBV14 and TRBJ2-7; no definite D call. The V gene's germline CDR1 is SGHDN and CDR2 FVKESK. The CDR3 runs to 13 residues. CDR3 in DNA: TGTGCCAGCAGCCAAGATCTCGTCAGTCCCCTCAACTTC. It is translated as CASSQDLVSPLNF.

This clonotype has ten or more counts. CDR3: CASSESTDTQYF. DNA of the CDR3: TGTGCCAGCAGCGAGTCCACAGATACGCAGTATTTT. The J gene is TRBJ2-3, the V gene TRBV7-3; D remains unclear. V lost 5 bases and J lost 2, with 5 bases in between. The CDR3 length is 12 residues. CDR1 is SGHTA, CDR2 FQGTGA, per germline.

As DNA, the CDR3 is TGCAGTGCTAGAGGGCCTTCGGGGTCCAGGGGGCTAATCTACGAGCAGTACTTC. This codes for CSARGPSGSRGLIYEQYF. V usage is TRBV20-1 and J usage is TRBJ2-7; the match to TRBD1 covers 8 bases. CDR3 size: 18 residues. CDR1 is DFQATT, CDR2 SNEGSKA, per germline (reference sequence). Losses at the gene ends were 1 base for V and 3 bases for J; bases not matched to a gene: 17.

This chain joins TRBV12-3 or TRBV12-4 and TRBJ2-3, with a weak D call TRBD2 (5 bases). CDR3 length: 13 residues. Trimming cost V 0 bases and J 8 bases, with 9 bases left between them. The CDR3 coding sequence is TGTGCCAGCAGTTTAGCGCGGGCCCGTACGCAGTATTTT. Residues: CASSLARARTQYF.

V and J are TRBV11-2 and TRBJ2-6; a possible D gene is TRBD2 (5 bases). The CDR3 has 17 residues. Germline CDR1 is SGHAT and CDR2 is FQNNGV. V lost 5 bases to trimming and J lost 0 bases, with 14 bases between them. CDR3 amino acids: CASSDFRGYSGANVLTF. CDR3 coding DNA: TGTGCCAGCAGCGATTTCCGGGGTTACTCTGGGGCCAACGTCCTGACTTTC.